The subject of this entry is one T cell receptor (beta chain). The data derive from a study of CD8 T cells in Susac syndrome. Random hexamers were used to reverse transcribe the RNA input (roughly 0.5 to 1 ug). With immunoSEQ multiplex PCR, TCR beta CDR3 was amplified across 54 Vbeta and 13 Jbeta. Using its own MiXCR run on the immunoSEQ multiplex PCR reads, TCRdb lists one record per CDR3 protein. The sample yields fewer than 200,000 distinct CDR3 sequences, about 95% seen once. TCR beta sequencing covered blood CD8+ and CD4+ T cells. The study used healthy donors as controls matched for age and sex. From germline, CDR1 is GTSNPN and CDR2 SVGIG (reference sequence). After removal of 6 bases from V and 4 bases from J, the junction contained 5 bases not matched to a gene. The CDR3 has 12 residues.

This receptor was identified in a human donor in good health. Sequenced input: CD4+ T cells from PBMCs. V gene TRBV30 combines with J gene TRBJ1-1, with TRBD1 identical over 7 bases. CDR3 in DNA: TGTGCCTGTAGGGGGCGGGGCACTGAAGCTTTCTTT. Its protein is CACRGRGTEAFF.